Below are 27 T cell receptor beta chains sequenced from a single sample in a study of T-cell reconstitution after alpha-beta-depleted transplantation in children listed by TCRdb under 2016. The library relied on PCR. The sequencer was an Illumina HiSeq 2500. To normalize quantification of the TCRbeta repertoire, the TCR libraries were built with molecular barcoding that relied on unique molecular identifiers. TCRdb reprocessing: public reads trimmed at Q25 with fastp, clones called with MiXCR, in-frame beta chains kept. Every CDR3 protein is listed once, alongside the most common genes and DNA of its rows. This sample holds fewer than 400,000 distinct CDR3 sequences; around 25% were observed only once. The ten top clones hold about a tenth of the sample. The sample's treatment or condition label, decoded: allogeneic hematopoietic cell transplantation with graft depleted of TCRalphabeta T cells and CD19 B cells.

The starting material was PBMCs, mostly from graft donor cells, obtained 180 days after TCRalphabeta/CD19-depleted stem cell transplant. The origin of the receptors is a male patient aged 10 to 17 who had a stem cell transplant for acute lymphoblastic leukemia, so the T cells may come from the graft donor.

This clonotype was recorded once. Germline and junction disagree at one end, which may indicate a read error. The CDR3 here is CASSELRDFTNTQYF. The DNA for the CDR3 is TGCGCCAGCAGCGAGCTCCGGGACTTCACAAATACGCAGTATTTT. The chain recombines TRBV10-1 with TRBJ2-3, with D tentatively TRBD2 (6 bases). The germline V gene encodes CDR1 WNHNN and CDR2 SYGVQD (reference sequence). The CDR3 is made up of 15 amino acids.

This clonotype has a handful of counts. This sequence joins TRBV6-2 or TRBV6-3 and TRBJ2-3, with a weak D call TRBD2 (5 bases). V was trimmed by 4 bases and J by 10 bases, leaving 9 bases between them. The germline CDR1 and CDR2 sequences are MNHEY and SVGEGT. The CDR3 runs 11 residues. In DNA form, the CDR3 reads TGTGCCAGCAGTTCAGGAGCGGCGCAGTATTTT. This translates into CASSSGAAQYF.

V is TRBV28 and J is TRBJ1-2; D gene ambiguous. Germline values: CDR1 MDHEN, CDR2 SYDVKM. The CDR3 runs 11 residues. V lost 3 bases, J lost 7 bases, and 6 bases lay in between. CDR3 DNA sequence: TGTGCCAGCAGTTTGTCAGGTGGCTACACCTTC. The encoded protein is CASSLSGGYTF.

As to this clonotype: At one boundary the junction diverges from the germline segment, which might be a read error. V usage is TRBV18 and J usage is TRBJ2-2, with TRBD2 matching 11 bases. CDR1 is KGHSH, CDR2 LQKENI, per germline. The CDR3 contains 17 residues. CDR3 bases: TGTGCCAGCTCCCCACTAGCGGGAGTTCGAAACACCGGGGAGCTGTTTTTT. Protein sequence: CASSPLAGVRNTGELFF.

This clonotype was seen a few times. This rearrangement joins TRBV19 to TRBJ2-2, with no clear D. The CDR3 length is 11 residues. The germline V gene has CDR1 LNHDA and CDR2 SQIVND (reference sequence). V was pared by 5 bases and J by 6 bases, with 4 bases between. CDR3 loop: CASSYPGELFF. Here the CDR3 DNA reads TGTGCCAGTAGTTATCCCGGGGAGCTGTTTTTT.

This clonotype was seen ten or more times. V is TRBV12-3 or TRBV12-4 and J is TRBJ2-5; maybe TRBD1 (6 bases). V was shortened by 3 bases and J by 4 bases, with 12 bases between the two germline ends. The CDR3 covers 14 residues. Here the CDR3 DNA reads TGTGCCAGCAGTTTTACCAGGGGAAGAGAGACCCAGTACTTC. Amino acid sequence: CASSFTRGRETQYF.

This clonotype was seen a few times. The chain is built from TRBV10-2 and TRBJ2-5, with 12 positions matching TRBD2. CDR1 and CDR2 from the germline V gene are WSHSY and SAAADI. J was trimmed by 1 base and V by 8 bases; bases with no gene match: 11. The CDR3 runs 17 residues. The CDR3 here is CASAIFGLAGPQETQYF. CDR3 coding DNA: TGCGCCAGCGCCATCTTCGGACTAGCGGGGCCCCAAGAGACCCAGTACTTC.

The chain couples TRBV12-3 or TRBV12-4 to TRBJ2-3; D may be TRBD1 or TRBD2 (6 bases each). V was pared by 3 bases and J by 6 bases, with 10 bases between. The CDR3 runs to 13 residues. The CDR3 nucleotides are TGTGCCAGCAGTTTCCCGGGGGCTGATACGCAGTATTTT. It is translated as CASSFPGADTQYF.

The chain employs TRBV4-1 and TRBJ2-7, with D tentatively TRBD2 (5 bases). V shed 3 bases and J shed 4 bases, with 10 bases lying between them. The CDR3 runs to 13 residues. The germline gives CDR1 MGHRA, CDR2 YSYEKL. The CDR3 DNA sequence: TGCGCCAGCAGCCATCTTGAGGGTTACGAGCAGTACTTC. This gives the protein CASSHLEGYEQYF.

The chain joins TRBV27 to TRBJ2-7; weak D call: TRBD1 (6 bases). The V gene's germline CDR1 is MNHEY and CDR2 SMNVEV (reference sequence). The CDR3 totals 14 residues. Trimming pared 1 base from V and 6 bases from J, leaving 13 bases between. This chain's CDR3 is CASSLWGRGREQYF. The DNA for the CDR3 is TGTGCCAGCAGTTTATGGGGCAGGGGACGCGAGCAGTACTTC.

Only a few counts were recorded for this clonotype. This chain's CDR3 is CASSLAPGRSYNEQFF. The CDR3 coding sequence is TGTGCCAGCAGCTTAGCCCCGGGTCGATCCTACAATGAGCAGTTCTTC. This chain joins TRBV7-9 and TRBJ2-1; D uncertain. CDR3 length: 16 residues. From germline, CDR1 is SEHNR and CDR2 FQNEAQ (reference sequence). V was trimmed by 0 bases and J by 1 base, leaving 10 bases between them.

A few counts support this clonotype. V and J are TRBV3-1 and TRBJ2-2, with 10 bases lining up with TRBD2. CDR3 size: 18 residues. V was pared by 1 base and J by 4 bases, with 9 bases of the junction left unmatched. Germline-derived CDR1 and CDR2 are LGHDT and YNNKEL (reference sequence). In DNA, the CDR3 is TGTGCCAGCAGCCAAGTACCCCGGACTAGCGGTACCACCGGGGAGCTGTTTTTT. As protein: CASSQVPRTSGTTGELFF.

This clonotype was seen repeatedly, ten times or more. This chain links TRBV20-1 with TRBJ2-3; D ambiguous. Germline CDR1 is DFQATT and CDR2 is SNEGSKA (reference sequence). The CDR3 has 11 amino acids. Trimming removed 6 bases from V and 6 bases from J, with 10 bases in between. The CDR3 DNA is TGCAGTGCAAAAGTGCCCGATACGCAGTATTTT. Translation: CSAKVPDTQYF.

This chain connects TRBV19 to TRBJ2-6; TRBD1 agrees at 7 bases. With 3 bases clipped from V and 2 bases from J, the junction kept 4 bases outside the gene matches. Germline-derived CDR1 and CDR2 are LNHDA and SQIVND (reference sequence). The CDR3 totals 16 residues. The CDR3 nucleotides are TGTGCCAGTAGTATGAGAGGGGGCGCTGGGGCCAACGTCCTGACTTTC. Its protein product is CASSMRGGAGANVLTF.

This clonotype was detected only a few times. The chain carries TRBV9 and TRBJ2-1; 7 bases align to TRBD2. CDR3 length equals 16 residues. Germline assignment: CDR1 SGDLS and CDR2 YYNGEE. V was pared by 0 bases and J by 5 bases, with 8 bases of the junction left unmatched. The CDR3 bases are TGTGCCAGCAGCGTAGGGGGGGGAGGGGTCAACAATGAGCAGTTCTTC. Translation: CASSVGGGGVNNEQFF.

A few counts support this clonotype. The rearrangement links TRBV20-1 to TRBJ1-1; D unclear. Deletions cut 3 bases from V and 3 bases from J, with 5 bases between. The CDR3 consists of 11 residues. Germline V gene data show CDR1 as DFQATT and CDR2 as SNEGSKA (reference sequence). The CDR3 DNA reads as TGCAGTGCTAGTCGGGACACTGAAGCTTTCTTT. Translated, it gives CSASRDTEAFF.

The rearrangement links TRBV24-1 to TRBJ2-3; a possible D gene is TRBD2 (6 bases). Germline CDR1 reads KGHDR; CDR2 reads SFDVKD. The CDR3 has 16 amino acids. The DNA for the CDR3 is TGTGCTAGCGAAGGTCTCGGACGGGAGTCAACAGATACGCAGTATTTT. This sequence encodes CASEGLGRESTDTQYF.

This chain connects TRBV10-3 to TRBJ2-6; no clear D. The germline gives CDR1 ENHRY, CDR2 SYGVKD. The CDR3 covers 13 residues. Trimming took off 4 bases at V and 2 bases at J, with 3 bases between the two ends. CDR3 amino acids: CAISAPGANVLTF. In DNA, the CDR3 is TGTGCCATCAGTGCTCCTGGGGCCAACGTCCTGACTTTC.

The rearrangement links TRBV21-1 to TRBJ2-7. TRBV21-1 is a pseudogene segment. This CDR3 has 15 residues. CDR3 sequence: CASSQKPGISYEQYF. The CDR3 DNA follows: TGTGCCAGCAGCCAGAAACCAGGAATTTCCTACGAGCAGTACTTC.

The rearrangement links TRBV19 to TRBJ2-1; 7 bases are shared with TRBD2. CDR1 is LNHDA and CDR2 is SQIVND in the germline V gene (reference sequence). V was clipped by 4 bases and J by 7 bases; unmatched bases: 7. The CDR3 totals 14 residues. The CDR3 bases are TGTGCCAGTAGTAGTTGGGCGGGAGAAAATGAGCAGTTCTTC. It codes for CASSSWAGENEQFF. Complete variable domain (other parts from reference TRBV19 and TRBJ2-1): DGGITQSPKYLFRKEGQNVTLSCEQNLNHDAMYWYRQDPGQGLRLIYYSQIVNDFQKGDIAEGYSVSREKKESFPLTVTSAQKNPTAFYLCASSSWAGENEQFFGPGTRLTVL.

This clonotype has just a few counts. CDR3 in amino acids: CASSLRRATDTQYF. The CDR3 region has the DNA TGTGCCAGCAGTTTACGGAGAGCCACAGATACGCAGTATTTT. The chain couples TRBV12-3 or TRBV12-4 to TRBJ2-3; D unclear. The CDR3 sequence is 14 residues long. Trimming removed 2 bases at V and 2 bases at J, with 8 bases between.

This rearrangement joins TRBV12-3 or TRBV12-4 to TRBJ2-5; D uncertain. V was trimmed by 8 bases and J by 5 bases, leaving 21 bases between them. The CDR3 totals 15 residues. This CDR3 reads CASGRFGAPRETQYF. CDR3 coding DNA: TGTGCCAGCGGACGTTTCGGTGCCCCCCGGGAGACCCAGTACTTC.

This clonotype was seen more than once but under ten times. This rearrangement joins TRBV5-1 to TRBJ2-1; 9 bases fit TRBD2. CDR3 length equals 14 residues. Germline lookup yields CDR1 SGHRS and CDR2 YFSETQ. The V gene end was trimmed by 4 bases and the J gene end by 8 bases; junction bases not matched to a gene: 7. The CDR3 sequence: CASSRGGGRDEQFF. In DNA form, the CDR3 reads TGCGCCAGCAGCCGCGGGGGGGGCCGGGATGAGCAGTTCTTC.

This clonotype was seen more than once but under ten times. The DNA for the CDR3 is TGTGCCACCAGTGATTCCGGGGAAGGCTACACCTTC. It specifies CATSDSGEGYTF. The V and J genes are TRBV24-1 and TRBJ1-2; D is uncertain. Germline V gene data show CDR1 as KGHDR and CDR2 as SFDVKD. V lost 2 bases to trimming and J lost 8 bases, with 8 bases between them. This CDR3 has 12 amino acids.

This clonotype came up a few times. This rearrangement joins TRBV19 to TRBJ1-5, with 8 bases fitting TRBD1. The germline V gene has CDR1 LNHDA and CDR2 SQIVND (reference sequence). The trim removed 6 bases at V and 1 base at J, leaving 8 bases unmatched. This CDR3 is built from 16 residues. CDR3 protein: CASRRGQAGSNQPQHF. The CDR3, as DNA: TGTGCCAGTAGGAGGGGACAGGCGGGGAGCAATCAGCCCCAGCATTTT.

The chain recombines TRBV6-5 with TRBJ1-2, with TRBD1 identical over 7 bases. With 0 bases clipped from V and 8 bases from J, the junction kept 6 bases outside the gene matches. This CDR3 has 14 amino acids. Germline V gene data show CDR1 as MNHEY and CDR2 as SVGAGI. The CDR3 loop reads CASSYSRTGYGYTF. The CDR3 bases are TGTGCCAGCAGTTACTCCCGGACAGGATACGGCTACACCTTC.

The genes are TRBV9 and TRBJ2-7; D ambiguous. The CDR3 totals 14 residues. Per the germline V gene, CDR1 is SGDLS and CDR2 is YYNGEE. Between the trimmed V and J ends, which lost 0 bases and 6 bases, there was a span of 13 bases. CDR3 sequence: CASSVGGSPGEQYF. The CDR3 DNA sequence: TGTGCCAGCAGCGTAGGGGGATCCCCGGGCGAGCAGTACTTC.